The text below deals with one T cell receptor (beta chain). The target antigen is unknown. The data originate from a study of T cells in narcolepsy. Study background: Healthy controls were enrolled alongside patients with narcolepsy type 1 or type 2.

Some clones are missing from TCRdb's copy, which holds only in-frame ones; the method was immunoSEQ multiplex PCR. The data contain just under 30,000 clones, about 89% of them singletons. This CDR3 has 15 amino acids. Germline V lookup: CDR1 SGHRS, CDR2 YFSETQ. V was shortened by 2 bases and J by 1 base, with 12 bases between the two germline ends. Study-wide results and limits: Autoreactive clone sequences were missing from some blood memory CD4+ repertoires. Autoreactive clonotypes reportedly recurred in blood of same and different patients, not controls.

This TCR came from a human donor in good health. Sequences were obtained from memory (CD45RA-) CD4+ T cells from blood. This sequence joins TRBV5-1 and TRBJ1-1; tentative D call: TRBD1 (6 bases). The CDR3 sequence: CASSLNRAGNTEAFF. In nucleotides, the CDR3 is TGCGCCAGCAGCTTAAACAGGGCTGGGAACACTGAAGCTTTCTTT. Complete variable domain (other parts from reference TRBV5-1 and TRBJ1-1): KAGVTQTPRYLIKTRGQQVTLSCSPISGHRSVSWYQQTPGQGLQFLFEYFSETQRNKGNFPGRFSGRQFSNSRSEMNVSTLELGDSALYLCASSLNRAGNTEAFFGQGTRLTVV.